The 11 T cell receptor beta chains reported below all come from one sample, sequenced in a study of cytomegalovirus exposure and HLA in healthy donors. Primers: 60 Vbeta forward and 13 Jbeta reverse. Profiling relied on immunoSEQ multiplex PCR, and the TCRdb table lists in-frame clones only, not all of them. The table lists 99,000 or so clones, about 80% of them singletons. The sequencing sample was made of PBMCs. All receptors come from a woman aged 18-29 years in good health and CMV-seropositive.

This chain connects TRBV11-3 to TRBJ1-1; unclear D gene. V dropped 5 bases and J dropped 4 bases, with 8 bases sitting between them. Looked up from germline, CDR1 is SGHNT and CDR2 is YENEEA. CDR3 length: 12 amino acids. The CDR3 reads CASSARGTEAFF. DNA of the CDR3: TGTGCCAGCAGCGCGCGGGGCACTGAAGCTTTCTTT.

This clone was detected only once. The chain couples TRBV30 to TRBJ2-3, with TRBD2 matching 9 bases. CDR1 is GTSNPN and CDR2 is SVGIG in the germline V gene (reference sequence). The CDR3 length is 18 residues. J was trimmed by 4 bases and V by 8 bases; bases with no gene match: 22. CDR3 residues: CAGDGVAGERGVPDTQYF. In DNA, the CDR3 is TGTGCCGGGGATGGGGTAGCGGGAGAGCGTGGTGTCCCAGATACGCAGTATTTT.

The J gene is TRBJ1-1, the V gene TRBV14, with 9 bases fitting TRBD1. This CDR3 is built from 15 residues. CDR1 SGHDN and CDR2 FVKESK come from the germline V gene. Trimming cost V 1 base and J 6 bases; bases outside gene matches: 6. The CDR3 DNA reads as TGTGCCAGCAGCCAAGTGGGGACAGGGACGCCTGAAGCTTTCTTT. Amino acids: CASSQVGTGTPEAFF.

In its sample, this clone was seen a few times. This rearrangement joins TRBV5-8 to TRBJ2-3; 9 bases are a match to TRBD2. The CDR3 totals 16 residues. The germline gives CDR1 SGHTS, CDR2 YDEGEE. With 4 bases clipped from V and 3 bases from J, the junction kept 9 bases outside the gene matches. The CDR3 loop reads CASSPGMAGGTDTQYF. The CDR3 nucleotides read TGTGCCAGCAGCCCGGGTATGGCGGGAGGGACAGATACGCAGTATTTT.

The V gene is TRBV30, the J gene TRBJ1-2; 7 positions agree with TRBD1. J gave up 4 bases and V 4 bases, and 3 bases lay outside the gene matches. The CDR3 covers 12 residues. Looked up from germline, CDR1 is GTSNPN and CDR2 is SVGIG (reference sequence). In DNA form, the CDR3 reads TGTGCCTGGAATTACAGGGGCTATGGCTACACCTTC. Residues: CAWNYRGYGYTF.

The V call is TRBV2, the J call TRBJ2-2; D may be TRBD2 (5 bases). The CDR3 contains 15 residues. V lost 9 bases to trimming and J lost 1 base, with 15 bases between them. Germline CDR1 and CDR2: SNHLY and FYNNEI. Here the CDR3 reads CARFRPRGNTGELFF. The CDR3 DNA is TGTGCCAGGTTCCGTCCCCGGGGGAACACCGGGGAGCTGTTTTTT.

V usage is TRBV10-2 and J usage is TRBJ2-1; 9 bases agree with TRBD2. V shed 8 bases and J 0 bases; nucleotides not matched to a gene: 5. The CDR3 has 15 amino acids. Germline values: CDR1 WSHSY, CDR2 SAAADI. The CDR3 coding sequence is TGCGCCAGCGGAGGTAGCGGGAGCTCCTACAATGAGCAGTTCTTC. As protein: CASGGSGSSYNEQFF.

A single count supports this clone. This chain joins TRBV28 and TRBJ1-5; D call uncertain. The CDR3 totals 15 residues. Trimming shortened V by 2 bases and J by 0 bases, and 8 bases separated the two germline ends. CDR1 is MDHEN and CDR2 is SYDVKM in the germline V gene. CDR3 in DNA: TGTGCCAGCAGTTTAGGAGGGTATAGCAATCAGCCCCAGCATTTT. It codes for CASSLGGYSNQPQHF.

The CDR3 loop is CASSYAGGPHNEQFF. CDR3 nucleotides: TGTGCCAGCAGTTATGCGGGAGGGCCCCACAATGAGCAGTTCTTC. V and J are TRBV7-3 and TRBJ2-1, with 9 bases lining up with TRBD2. V shed 6 bases and J 5 bases; nucleotides not matched to a gene: 8. CDR1 is SGHTA, CDR2 FQGTGA, per germline. The CDR3 has 15 residues.

Remarks on this clone: Other DNA sequences within the sample encode an identical CDR3. CDR3 region: CASSYALAGGEETQYF. CDR3 coding DNA: TGTGCCAGCAGTTACGCACTAGCTGGGGGAGAAGAGACCCAGTACTTC. This chain joins TRBV6-5 and TRBJ2-5; a weak D match, TRBD2 (6 bases). Germline CDR1 MNHEY, CDR2 SVGAGI. Between the trimmed V and J ends, which lost 2 bases and 3 bases, there was a span of 16 bases. The CDR3 is 16 residues long.

The rearrangement links TRBV2 to TRBJ1-4; a possible D gene is TRBD1 (6 bases). Germline V gene data show CDR1 as SNHLY and CDR2 as FYNNEI. Trimming shortened V by 4 bases and J by 7 bases, and 10 bases separated the two germline ends. This CDR3 comprises 13 residues. CDR3 bases: TGTGCCAGCAGTGCCCAGGGGAGTGAAAAACTGTTTTTT. Translating gives CASSAQGSEKLFF. Full variable domain (missing parts from reference TRBV2 and TRBJ1-4): EPEVTQTPSHQVTQMGQEVILRCVPISNHLYFYWYRQILGQKVEFLVSFYNNEISEKSEIFDDQFSVERPDGSNFTLKIRSTKLEDSAMYFCASSAQGSEKLFFGSGTQLSVL.